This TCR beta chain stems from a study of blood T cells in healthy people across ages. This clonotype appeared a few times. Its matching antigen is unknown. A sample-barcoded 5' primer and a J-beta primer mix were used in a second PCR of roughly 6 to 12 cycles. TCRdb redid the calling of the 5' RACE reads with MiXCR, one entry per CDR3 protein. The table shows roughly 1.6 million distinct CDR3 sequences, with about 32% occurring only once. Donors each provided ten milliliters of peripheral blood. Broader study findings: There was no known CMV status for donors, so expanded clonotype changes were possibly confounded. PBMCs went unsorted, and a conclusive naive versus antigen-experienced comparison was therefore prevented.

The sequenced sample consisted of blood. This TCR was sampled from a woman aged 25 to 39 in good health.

The CDR3, as DNA: TGCGCCAGCAGCTCGGGACTCAGAGGGTACAATGAGCAGTTCTTC. As protein: CASSSGLRGYNEQFF. This chain joins TRBV5-1 and TRBJ2-1; possible D gene TRBD2, 6 bases. From germline, CDR1 is SGHRS and CDR2 YFSETQ. Trimming left V 3 bases short and J 4 bases short, with 14 bases between. The CDR3 spans 15 residues.